Here is one T cell receptor beta chain with its context. Measured with immunoSEQ multiplex PCR; TCRdb has only the in-frame clones, and not every one. The sample contains 40,000 to 55,000 clones, just under 95% of which appear only once. Trimming took 8 bases from V and 3 from J, leaving 8 bases between them. Germline V lookup: CDR1 LNHDA, CDR2 SQIVND (reference sequence). The CDR3 loop spans 11 amino acids. The data belong to a study of OX40 agonist ivuxolimab in advanced cancers. Material: CD4+ or CD8+ T cells sorted from blood, obtained in a trial of the OX40 agonist ivuxolimab. The receptor comes from an adult with an advanced solid tumor such as melanoma, head and neck, liver or kidney cancer. V gene TRBV19 combines with J gene TRBJ2-7; unclear D gene. CDR3 sequence: CASGNYYEQYF. The DNA for the CDR3 is TGTGCCAGTGGAAACTACTACGAGCAGTACTTC.